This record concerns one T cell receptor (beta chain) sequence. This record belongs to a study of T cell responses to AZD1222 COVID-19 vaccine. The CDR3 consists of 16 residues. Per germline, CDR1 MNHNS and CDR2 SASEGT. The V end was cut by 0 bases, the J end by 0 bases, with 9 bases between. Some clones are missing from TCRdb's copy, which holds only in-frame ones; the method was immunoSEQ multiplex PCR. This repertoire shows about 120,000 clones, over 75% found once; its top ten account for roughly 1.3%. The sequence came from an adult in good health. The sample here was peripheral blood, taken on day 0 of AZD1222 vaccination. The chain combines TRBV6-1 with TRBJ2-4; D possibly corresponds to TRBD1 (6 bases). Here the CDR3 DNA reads TGTGCCAGCAGTGAAGCTCCGACAGGAGCCAAAAACATTCAGTACTTC. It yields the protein CASSEAPTGAKNIQYF.